This T cell receptor beta chain originates from a study of cytomegalovirus exposure and HLA in healthy donors. Notes on the study in general: Altogether, around 160 TCR beta chains were recorded as cytomegalovirus-associated.

Each donor's status was that of a healthy bone marrow donor. No record was made of this donor's CMV serostatus. As to this clone: Its specificity is unknown. One end of the junction is discordant with germline, which a read error may explain.

The PCR contained 60 Vbeta and 13 Jbeta primers. The repertoire was sequenced with immunoSEQ multiplex PCR; TCRdb's copy has only in-frame clones and lacks some. The sample yields about 80,000 clones, less than 80% seen once. Source material: PBMCs. The receptor comes from a human donor in good health.

CDR3 sequence reads: CASSSGLRESNQPQNF. CDR3 coding DNA: TGTGCCAGCAGTTCGGGGCTTCGGGAGAGCAATCAGCCCCAGAATTTT. This sequence joins TRBV6-6 and TRBJ1-5, with D perhaps matching TRBD1 (5 bases). The CDR3 runs 16 residues. The germline V gene encodes CDR1 MNHNY and CDR2 SVGAGI (reference sequence).